These T cell receptor beta chains were read from a single sample in a study of T cell repertoires in cytomegalovirus infection. TCRdb re-derived calls from the reads in MiXCR, one entry per CDR3 protein. The sample carries 200,000 to 300,000 distinct CDR3 sequences, more than 9% recorded once. What was sequenced was PBMCs. Receptors originate from a human donor in good health (CMV status not recorded). Some clones in this sample may be carry-over from other donors' samples. The conserved cysteine and the conserved F or W are not part of the CDR3 here. Each record gives: D gene, V gene, CDR3 length, CDR3 protein. The D gene is left open where the match is weak.

-	TRBV12-3/TRBV12-4	9	ASSLRDEAF
-	TRBV30	13	AWSVRGYSNQPQH
TRBD1	TRBV6-6	12	ASSLDRDDQPQH
-	TRBV19	12	ASTQWTGNSPLH
-	TRBV20-1	12	SASRTGPNEKLF
-	TRBV20-1	10	SAREGINTQY
-	TRBV19	13	ASSIRAGRADGYT
-	TRBV28	13	ASLNRDGFTDTQY
-	TRBV7-2	14	ASSRDGGRSYNEQF
-	TRBV28	12	ASQDDRNPYEQY
-	TRBV6-1	15	ASTERQSFSGANVLT
-	TRBV2	12	ASSFGGASQELF
TRBD1	TRBV6-2/TRBV6-3	14	ASRDPGQGRNTEAF
-	TRBV7-2	13	ASSLGGGPSGTQY
TRBD2	TRBV12-3/TRBV12-4	12	ASTPTAGGNEQF
-	TRBV20-1	10	SARGTTDTQY
TRBD1	TRBV5-4	13	ASSLEDRGQETQY
TRBD1	TRBV12-3/TRBV12-4	12	ASSFGTDYNEQF
TRBD1	TRBV7-9	13	ASSYRDRGAETQY
TRBD1	TRBV6-6	15	ASSYSGRSGGGNTIY
TRBD1	TRBV6-1	13	ASRILYRGPETQY
TRBD1	TRBV19	15	ASKGVRDRGRGQPQH
-	TRBV20-1	11	SARDTGNTEAF
-	TRBV10-3	12	AISKGLLDEKLF
TRBD1	TRBV15	12	ATSRPGQQETQY
TRBD1	TRBV7-2	13	ASRHRDRVAGELF
TRBD1	TRBV29-1	13	SVEGGQGASDTQY
-	TRBV6-2/TRBV6-3	12	ASSNYDRYNEQF
TRBD1	TRBV6-1	13	ASSFPTGRTGELF
-	TRBV19	13	ASSIGGSANNEQF
TRBD1	TRBV29-1	11	SARQGSTDTQY
-	TRBV7-2	13	ASSLGSGLNTEAF
-	TRBV28	11	ASSLAREDTQY
-	TRBV19	12	ASSRGFSSYEQY
-	TRBV12-3/TRBV12-4	10	ASSPSPGELF
-	TRBV7-2	13	ASSFAGEENQPQH
TRBD1	TRBV5-1	13	ASSSSTGGTSPLH
-	TRBV7-2	14	ASSPRLGRDNSPLH
-	TRBV6-5	12	ASSRSSRNQPQH
-	TRBV7-2	13	ASSLEQERLADLH
-	TRBV7-9	10	ASSLRRDTQY